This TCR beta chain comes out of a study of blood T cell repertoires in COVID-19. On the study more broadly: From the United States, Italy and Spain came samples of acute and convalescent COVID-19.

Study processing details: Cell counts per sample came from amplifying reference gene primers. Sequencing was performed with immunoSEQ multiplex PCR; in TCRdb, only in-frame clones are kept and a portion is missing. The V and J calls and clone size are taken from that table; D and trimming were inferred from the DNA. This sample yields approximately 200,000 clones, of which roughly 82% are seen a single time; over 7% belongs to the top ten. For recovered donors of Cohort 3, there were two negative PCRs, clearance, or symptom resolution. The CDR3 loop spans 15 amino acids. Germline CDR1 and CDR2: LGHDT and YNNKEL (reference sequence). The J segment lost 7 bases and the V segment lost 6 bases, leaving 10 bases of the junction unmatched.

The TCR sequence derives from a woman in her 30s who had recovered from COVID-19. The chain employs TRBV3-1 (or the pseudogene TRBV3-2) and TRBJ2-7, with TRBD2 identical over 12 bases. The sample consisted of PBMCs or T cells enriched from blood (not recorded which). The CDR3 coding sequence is TGTGCCAGCAGGCCGACTAGCGGGAGCGGGGAGGAGCAGTACTTC. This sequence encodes CASRPTSGSGEEQYF.